This T cell receptor (beta chain) stems from a study of graft-versus-host responses after intestinal transplantation. Study results and caveats: Some GvH clones were seen earlier in gut or blood, suggesting intestinal origin.

Germline CDR1 and CDR2: GTSNPN and SVGIG (reference sequence). V was pared by 2 bases and J by 1 base, with 8 bases between. CDR3 length: 14 amino acids. As to this clone: Its matching antigen is unknown.

Sequencing used immunoSEQ multiplex PCR; TCRdb keeps in-frame clones, though not all of them. The sample carries 130,000 or so clones, approximately 92% recorded once. The gene calls are TRBV30 and TRBJ2-2, with no clear D. Here the sequenced sample was unstimulated CD4+ T cells sorted from spleen or lymph node cells, taken before intestinal transplant. This clonotype originated in a human donor who received an intestinal transplant. The CDR3 region is CAWSRMGNTGELFF. The CDR3 DNA sequence: TGTGCCTGGAGTAGAATGGGGAACACCGGGGAGCTGTTTTTT.